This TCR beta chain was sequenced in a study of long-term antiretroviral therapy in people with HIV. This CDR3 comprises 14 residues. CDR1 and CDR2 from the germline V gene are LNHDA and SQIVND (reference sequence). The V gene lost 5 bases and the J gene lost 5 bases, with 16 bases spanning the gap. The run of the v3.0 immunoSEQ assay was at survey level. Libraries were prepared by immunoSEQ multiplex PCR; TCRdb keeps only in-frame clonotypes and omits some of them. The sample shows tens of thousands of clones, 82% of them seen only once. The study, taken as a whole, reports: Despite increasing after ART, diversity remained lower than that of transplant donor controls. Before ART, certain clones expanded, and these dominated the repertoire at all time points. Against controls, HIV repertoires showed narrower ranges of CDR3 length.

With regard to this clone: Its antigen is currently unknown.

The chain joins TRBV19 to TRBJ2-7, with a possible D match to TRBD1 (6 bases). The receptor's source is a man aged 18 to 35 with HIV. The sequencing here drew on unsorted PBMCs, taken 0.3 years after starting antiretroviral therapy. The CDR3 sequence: CASSLTGPPHEQYF. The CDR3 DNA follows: TGTGCCAGTAGTTTAACAGGGCCCCCCCACGAGCAGTACTTC.